Below are 11 T cell receptor beta chains sequenced from a single sample in a study of cytomegalovirus exposure and HLA in healthy donors. It was with 60 Vbeta and 13 Jbeta primers that the PCR ran. TCRdb's copy holds only in-frame clones and misses some; the assay was immunoSEQ multiplex PCR. The data show approximately 110,000 clones, around 80% seen once. What was sequenced was PBMCs. The receptors originated from a woman in her 40s in good health and CMV-seronegative.

This clone was counted a few times. This CDR3 reads CASSSSGRGLGSPLHF. The CDR3 region has the DNA TGTGCCAGCAGTTCCTCGGGCAGGGGGCTTGGTTCACCCCTCCACTTT. The chain combines TRBV6-5 with TRBJ1-6; 8 bases are shared with TRBD1. The V segment lost 4 bases and the J segment 9 bases; nucleotides outside the gene matches: 11. The CDR3 runs to 16 residues. Per the germline V gene, CDR1 is MNHEY and CDR2 is SVGAGI.

The genes are TRBV19 and TRBJ1-4; 7 bases map to TRBD1. The CDR3 is 16 residues long. Germline assignment: CDR1 LNHDA and CDR2 SQIVND (reference sequence). V was clipped by 3 bases and J by 10 bases; unmatched bases: 14. CDR3 residues: CASSIDLQGAGGKLFF. The CDR3 DNA reads as TGTGCCAGTAGTATTGACCTACAGGGAGCAGGGGGAAAACTGTTTTTT.

V is TRBV11-2 and J is TRBJ1-1, with unresolved D. Germline CDR1 SGHAT, CDR2 FQNNGV. V dropped 7 bases and J dropped 2 bases, with 11 bases sitting between them. The CDR3 is made up of 13 amino acids. The CDR3 is CASTFTENTEAFF. DNA for the CDR3: TGTGCCAGCACTTTCACAGAAAACACTGAAGCTTTCTTT.

As regards this clone: Other DNA sequences in the same sample also yield this CDR3. The rearrangement joins TRBV11-2 to TRBJ1-2; D perhaps matches TRBD1 (5 bases). V was cut by 1 base and J by 2 bases, with 5 bases left in between. The CDR3 totals 13 residues. In germline, CDR1 is SGHAT, CDR2 FQNNGV. The CDR3 DNA reads as TGTGCCAGCAGCTTAGGACAGAACTATGGCTACACCTTC. It specifies CASSLGQNYGYTF.

The chain combines TRBV11-2 with TRBJ2-3; the D gene is possibly TRBD2 (5 bases). The CDR3 spans 16 residues. CDR1 is SGHAT and CDR2 is FQNNGV in the germline V gene. Trimming took 5 bases from V and 3 from J, leaving 18 bases between them. CDR3 loop: CASSQNVVGGTDTQYF. In DNA, the CDR3 is TGTGCCAGCAGCCAAAATGTCGTTGGAGGTACAGATACGCAGTATTTT.

The chain employs TRBV28 and TRBJ2-7, with 7 bases aligning to TRBD2. V gave up 3 bases and J gave up 2 bases; unmatched junction bases: 4. The CDR3 is made up of 14 amino acids. Germline values: CDR1 MDHEN, CDR2 SYDVKM. CDR3 residues: CASSLAGEAYEQYF. The CDR3 DNA is TGTGCCAGCAGTTTGGCGGGAGAGGCCTACGAGCAGTACTTC.

This clone was seen only a few times. The chain links TRBV5-4 to TRBJ2-3; the D is unclear. Germline V gives CDR1 SGHNT, CDR2 YYREEE (reference sequence). Deletions cut 1 base from V and 1 base from J, with 7 bases between. The CDR3 covers 14 residues. The CDR3 DNA reads as TGTGCCAGCAGCTTGTATTCTGGCACAGATACGCAGTATTTT. Translation: CASSLYSGTDTQYF.

In DNA, the CDR3 is TGCGCCAGCAGCCAACCCGTCCACAGGGCTGGCTACACCTTC. Amino acids: CASSQPVHRAGYTF. This chain uses TRBV4-1 with TRBJ1-2; maybe TRBD1 (6 bases). The V gene's germline CDR1 is MGHRA and CDR2 YSYEKL. CDR3 length equals 14 residues. Trimming removed 2 bases from V and 7 bases from J, with 14 bases in between.

This rearrangement joins TRBV6-5 to TRBJ1-1; D is perhaps TRBD1 (6 bases). The CDR3 is 14 amino acids. Between the trimmed V and J ends, which lost 6 bases and 5 bases, there was a span of 16 bases. CDR1 and CDR2 from the germline V gene are MNHEY and SVGAGI. CDR3 bases: TGTGCCAGCAGACCGACAGGTCCCGGGACTGAAGCTTTCTTT. Translating gives CASRPTGPGTEAFF.

The rearrangement uses TRBV7-9 and TRBJ2-1; 8 positions agree with TRBD2. With 5 bases clipped from V and 6 bases from J, the junction kept 9 bases outside the gene matches. The germline V gene encodes CDR1 SEHNR and CDR2 FQNEAQ (reference sequence). The CDR3 contains 15 residues. The CDR3 sequence: CASSRAGAGTNEQFF. DNA of the CDR3: TGTGCCAGCAGCCGAGCGGGAGCCGGAACCAATGAGCAGTTCTTC. Drawing the rest from reference TRBV7-9 and TRBJ2-1, the complete variable domain is DTGVSQNPRHKITKRGQNVTFRCDPISEHNRLYWYRQTLGQGPEFLTYFQNEAQLEKSRLLSDRFSAERPKGSFSTLEIQRTEQGDSAMYLCASSRAGAGTNEQFFGPGTRLTVL.

This rearrangement joins TRBV6-1 to TRBJ1-5, with a tentative D call TRBD1 (6 bases). V dropped 4 bases and J dropped 3 bases, with 10 bases sitting between them. CDR1 and CDR2 from the germline V gene are MNHNS and SASEGT. The CDR3 covers 14 residues. The CDR3 sequence is CASSGDTANQPQHF. For the CDR3, the DNA is TGTGCCAGCAGTGGGGACACGGCCAATCAGCCCCAGCATTTT.